Listed below are T cell receptor beta chains from one sample, sequenced in a study of shared clonotypes between healthy human individuals. Clones were read by immunoSEQ multiplex PCR, and TCRdb kept only the in-frame ones, dropping some. The repertoire holds about 600,000 clones, with 95% to 98% as singletons. The material sequenced was naive CD4+ T cells sorted from blood. The source is a woman aged 30 to 39 in good health. The CDR3 runs from the conserved cysteine through the conserved F or W.

V gene | CDR3 protein
TRBV11-3 | CASSLGPGAYEQFF
TRBV7-9 | CASSPPSGEDGYTF
TRBV19 | CASSITAGSSYNEQFF
TRBV15 | CATSRDFGQPQHF
TRBV4-2 | CASSTWTGPVNEQYF
TRBV7-9 | CASSLYPTGSDEQFF
TRBV7-8 | CASSSESGRMGTEAFF
TRBV5-1 | CASSLDHGQNTDTQYF
TRBV2 | CASRRTGAYTDTQYF
TRBV10-1 | CASSEVGLNYEQYF
TRBV7-2 | CASSLLAGTYNEQFF
TRBV7-2 | CASSFSGGEKLFF
TRBV28 | CASSLASEGGEGQPQHF
TRBV6-5 | CASRPDRASYEQYF
TRBV4-1 | CASSLTANEKLFF
TRBV2 | CASSVSGELFF
TRBV18 | CASSSQREGVFNEQFF
TRBV29-1 | CSVHRLAGVAGTDTQYF
TRBV28 | CASNQGYEQYF
TRBV4-1 | CASSHGPGTVSNQPQHF
TRBV28 | CASRRTRLAGASEQYF
TRBV9 | CASSVGGTDNEQFF
TRBV4-1 | CASSQGGDTGELFF
TRBV7-2 | CASRRGYQETQYF
TRBV7-9 | CASSLSYSGSTNEQFF
TRBV5-4 | CASSLVGSGELFF
TRBV5-1 | CASSLGPLGGRFEQYF
TRBV4-2 | CASSLVTTSGSSNEQFF
TRBV27 | CASSTGNQPQHF
TRBV11-2 | CASSTIAGVSYNEQFF
TRBV19 | CASSIRYEQYF
TRBV7-3 | CASSSNPASGVDTQYF
TRBV4-1 | CASSRTQDTPYEQYF
TRBV28 | CASSFGTRYSNQPQHF
TRBV28 | CASSDGGTGVPGEKLFF
TRBV6-6 | CASSRAVAEVWQYF
TRBV27 | CASRPRGYEHPPYEQYF
TRBV5-4 | CASNEVNTGELFF
TRBV20-1 | CSARANPEQFF
TRBV6-5 | CASTKTGVRPEAFF
TRBV10-2 | CARRGDSTNIYTNSEQYF